Listed here is a single T cell receptor (beta chain). The sample comes from a study of blood T cell repertoires in COVID-19. Libraries were prepared by immunoSEQ multiplex PCR; TCRdb keeps only in-frame clonotypes and omits some of them. The table includes 90,000 to 120,000 clones, roughly 87% detected once. The CDR3 has 15 residues. The J segment lost 8 bases and the V segment lost 0 bases, leaving 8 bases of the junction unmatched. Germline V CDR1 and CDR2: SGHRS, YFSETQ. This clonotype was obtained from a woman between 55 and 75 years old with acute or convalescent COVID-19. The chain joins TRBV5-1 to TRBJ1-2, with 9 nucleotides matching TRBD1. Material for sequencing was peripheral blood. The CDR3 protein is CASSLGTGETGGYTF. The CDR3 nucleotides read TGCGCCAGCAGCTTGGGGACAGGGGAAACTGGGGGCTACACCTTC.